This record covers a single T cell receptor beta chain. Its antigen is currently unknown. This record belongs to a study of cytomegalovirus exposure and HLA in healthy donors. Overall study results and limits: In all likelihood, a cluster of highly shared sequence variants was a sequencing artifact. A later analysis linked a missense variant in DCLRE1C to the trimming of TCR beta V and J genes. Diagnosis of cytomegalovirus status made by the classifier reportedly showed high specificity and sensitivity. CMV serostatus alone was available as immune exposure information.

J gave up 8 bases and V 1 base, and 11 bases lay outside the gene matches. This CDR3 spans 16 amino acids. Germline V gene sequence: CDR1 SGHTA, CDR2 FQGNSA. PCR primers comprised 60 Vbeta and 13 Jbeta primers. Generated by immunoSEQ multiplex PCR, the TCRdb table keeps only in-frame clones and is missing some. The sample has some 120,000 clones; about 70% are singletons. The chain recombines TRBV7-2 with TRBJ1-5; 7 nucleotides agree with TRBD1. Sequenced sample: PBMCs. The clonotype was recovered from a man younger than 45 in good health and CMV-seropositive. The CDR3 DNA is TGTGCCAGCAGCTTAGGGGGCCGGGACAGAGGGGAGCCCCAGCATTTT. It specifies CASSLGGRDRGEPQHF.